Reported below is one T cell receptor beta chain. Its antigen is undetermined. With 60 Vbeta and 13 Jbeta primers, the PCR was carried out. Here immunoSEQ multiplex PCR was the method, and the copy in TCRdb shows in-frame clones only, minus some. The sample records more than 95,000 clones, 83% being singletons. This CDR3 spans 16 amino acids. CDR1 and CDR2 (germline): SGHDN, FVKESK. Trimming removed 1 base from V and 2 bases from J; junction bases left unmatched: 6. The data were obtained in a study of cytomegalovirus exposure and HLA in healthy donors. General observations from the study: In presence/absence analyses, roughly uniform sequencing depth across donors was assumed. The analysis excluded some indistinguishable V segments, including TRBV6-2 and TRBV6-3. One variant, a missense change in DCLRE1C, was linked in a later analysis to TCR beta V- and J-gene trimming.

This chain links TRBV14 with TRBJ2-7; 9 bases align to TRBD1. Specimen: PBMCs. This TCR was sampled from a man younger than 30 in good health and CMV-seronegative. Here the CDR3 reads CASSQVGQGNPYEQYF. CDR3 nucleotides: TGTGCCAGCAGCCAAGTAGGACAGGGGAATCCCTACGAGCAGTACTTC.